Shown below are 22 T cell receptor beta chains from a single sample sequenced in a study of control samples from healthy donors and cancer patients. TCRdb's copy holds only in-frame clones and misses some; the assay was immunoSEQ multiplex PCR. This repertoire shows about 220,000 clones, 85% to 95% found once; its top ten account for about 1.6%. The material sequenced was blood. Every receptor here comes from a man aged 45-60 years in good health.

The chain couples TRBV3-1 (or the pseudogene TRBV3-2) to TRBJ1-2; 9 bases align to TRBD1. With 4 bases clipped from V and 4 bases from J, the junction kept 7 bases outside the gene matches. The CDR3 extends over 15 amino acids. Germline CDR1 and CDR2: LGHDT and YNNKEL (reference sequence). The CDR3 region has the DNA TGTGCCAGCAGCCTCGGGACAGGGTTGACCTATGGCTACACCTTC. Residues: CASSLGTGLTYGYTF.

This chain links TRBV20-1 with TRBJ1-2, with 12 bases fitting TRBD1. With V trimmed by 3 bases and J by 7 bases, 6 bases remained unmatched. This CDR3 comprises 14 residues. Germline CDR1 DFQATT, CDR2 SNEGSKA (reference sequence). The CDR3, as DNA: TGCAGTGCTAGTTCGGGACAGGGGGCGGGTGGCTACACCTTC. Protein: CSASSGQGAGGYTF.

The chain carries TRBV7-9 and TRBJ1-2; no firm D call. V was pared by 5 bases and J by 4 bases, with 11 bases between. CDR3 length: 13 residues. Germline-derived CDR1 and CDR2 are SEHNR and FQNEAQ (reference sequence). As DNA, the CDR3 is TGTGCCAGCAGCCGAACGACGGGCTATGGCTACACCTTC. Amino acids: CASSRTTGYGYTF.

V is TRBV5-1 and J is TRBJ1-5; the D gene is possibly TRBD1 (6 bases). V lost 4 bases and J 5 bases, leaving 10 bases between the germline ends. CDR1 and CDR2 from the germline V gene are SGHRS and YFSETQ. There are 13 residues in the CDR3. The CDR3 DNA reads TGCGCCAGCAGCCAGGGGCGTGATCAGCCCCAGCATTTT. Amino acid sequence: CASSQGRDQPQHF.

J is TRBJ1-4 and V is TRBV6-6, with 10 bases lining up with TRBD1. Unmatched junction bases numbered 7, after V lost 6 bases and J lost 9 bases. CDR3 size: 14 residues. CDR1 and CDR2 (germline): MNHNY, SVGAGI (reference sequence). DNA for the CDR3: TGTGCCAGCAGCCCGGGACAGGGGAAGAAAAAACTGTTTTTT. It codes for CASSPGQGKKKLFF.

CDR3 bases: TGTGCCAGCAGCCAATATACCGGGACAGGAAAAAATAGCAATCAGCCCCAGCATTTT. Protein: CASSQYTGTGKNSNQPQHF. This chain uses TRBV7-9 with TRBJ1-5; TRBD1 aligns across 8 bases. Germline CDR1 is SEHNR and CDR2 is FQNEAQ (reference sequence). V lost 5 bases, J lost 0 bases, and 15 bases stayed unmatched. This CDR3 is 19 amino acids long.

The rearrangement uses TRBV7-7 and TRBJ1-1; no firm D call. Germline loops: CDR1 SSHAT, CDR2 FNYEAQ (reference sequence). V was pared by 1 base and J by 1 base, with 4 bases between. CDR3 length: 13 residues. CDR3 loop: CASSLVQNTEAFF. The CDR3 region has the DNA TGTGCCAGCAGCTTAGTTCAGAACACTGAAGCTTTCTTT.

The chain combines TRBV10-1 with TRBJ2-3; a weak D match, TRBD1 (5 bases). The germline V and J ends were trimmed by 6 bases and 0 bases, with 13 bases remaining between them. Germline values: CDR1 WNHNN, CDR2 SYGVQD (reference sequence). The CDR3 covers 15 residues. CDR3 nucleotides: TGCGCCAGCAGCAGGGCAGATTCTAGCACAGATACGCAGTATTTT. This translates into CASSRADSSTDTQYF.

The chain has TRBV27 and TRBJ2-3, with D perhaps matching TRBD1 (5 bases). Trimming stripped 3 bases from V and 6 bases from J, with 13 bases between. The length of the CDR3 is 14 residues. From germline, CDR1 is MNHEY and CDR2 SMNVEV (reference sequence). In DNA, the CDR3 is TGTGCCAGCAGTTTTTCCAGGGAAGTCGATACGCAGTATTTT. Translated, it gives CASSFSREVDTQYF.

This sequence joins TRBV4-3 and TRBJ2-6; D not certain. Looked up from germline, CDR1 is LGHNA and CDR2 is YSLEER. Trimming stripped 0 bases from V and 1 base from J, with 7 bases between. This CDR3 has 16 residues. CDR3 in amino acids: CASSQDPLSGANVLTF. CDR3 bases: TGCGCCAGCAGCCAAGATCCCCTTTCTGGGGCCAACGTCCTGACTTTC.

This clone occurred once. This chain connects TRBV5-5 to TRBJ1-1; the D gene is possibly TRBD1 (5 bases). This CDR3 has 14 residues. The ends were cut back, 1 base at V and 3 bases at J, with 10 bases in the middle. Germline V gene lookup returns CDR1 SGHKS and CDR2 YYEKEE (reference sequence). CDR3 in DNA: TGTGCCAGCAGCTTGTTAATCAGGGACACTGAAGCTTTCTTT. Protein sequence: CASSLLIRDTEAFF.

This clone has only a few counts. This chain links TRBV5-1 with TRBJ2-2; D gene uncertain. V lost 0 bases and J 0 bases, leaving 6 bases between the germline ends. Looked up from germline, CDR1 is SGHRS and CDR2 is YFSETQ. The CDR3 runs 15 residues. The CDR3 is CASSLESPNTGELFF. Written as DNA, the CDR3 is TGCGCCAGCAGCTTGGAGTCACCGAACACCGGGGAGCTGTTTTTT.

This clone was observed a single time. The chain couples TRBV5-1 to TRBJ1-2; D may be TRBD1 (6 bases). Germline CDR1 SGHRS, CDR2 YFSETQ. The germline V and J ends were trimmed by 1 base and 5 bases, with 12 bases remaining between them. The CDR3 has 14 residues. This chain's CDR3 is CASSLTGIDYGYTF. The CDR3 nucleotides read TGCGCCAGCAGCTTGACAGGGATCGATTATGGCTACACCTTC. Using reference TRBV5-1 and TRBJ1-2 for the parts outside the CDR3, the full variable domain is KAGVTQTPRYLIKTRGQQVTLSCSPISGHRSVSWYQQTPGQGLQFLFEYFSETQRNKGNFPGRFSGRQFSNSRSEMNVSTLELGDSALYLCASSLTGIDYGYTFGSGTRLTVV.

The rearrangement links TRBV5-6 to TRBJ1-5, with a possible D match to TRBD1 (5 bases). V lost 3 bases and J 2 bases, leaving 12 bases between the germline ends. Germline values: CDR1 SGHDT, CDR2 YYEEEE. This CDR3 contains 15 residues. Here the CDR3 DNA reads TGTGCCAGCAGCTCCATCAGGGCCGGCAATCAGCCCCAGCATTTT. It codes for CASSSIRAGNQPQHF.

V and J are TRBV5-1 and TRBJ2-1; 8 bases are a match to TRBD2. The V gene's germline CDR1 is SGHRS and CDR2 YFSETQ. V was clipped by 5 bases and J by 4 bases; unmatched bases: 5. The CDR3 covers 14 residues. CDR3 in DNA: TGCGCCAGCAGAAGGGCGGGGGGATACAATGAGCAGTTCTTC. It translates to CASRRAGGYNEQFF.

This chain connects TRBV6-1 to TRBJ2-7; D gene unclear. Trimming shortened V by 2 bases and J by 4 bases, and 6 bases separated the two germline ends. Germline CDR1 is MNHNS and CDR2 is SASEGT. The CDR3 contains 12 residues. The CDR3 nucleotides are TGTGCCAGCAGTGAAACAAGGTACGAGCAGTACGTC. Translated: CASSETRYEQYV.

The sample holds one count of this clone. J is TRBJ1-2 and V is TRBV9; 7 bases line up with TRBD1. J was trimmed by 8 bases and V by 1 base; bases with no gene match: 8. Germline V gene lookup returns CDR1 SGDLS and CDR2 YYNGEE. This CDR3 is built from 14 residues. The CDR3 loop reads CASSVNQGEGGYTF. The CDR3 bases are TGTGCCAGCAGCGTAAACCAGGGGGAGGGAGGCTACACCTTC.

The V and J genes are TRBV6-5 and TRBJ1-6; no clear D. Looked up from germline, CDR1 is MNHEY and CDR2 is SVGAGI. V was pared by 8 bases and J by 5 bases, with 13 bases between. CDR3 length equals 14 residues. CDR3 residues: CASQQGNHNSPLHF. DNA of the CDR3: TGTGCCAGCCAACAAGGGAACCATAATTCACCCCTCCACTTT.

J is TRBJ1-2 and V is TRBV6-5; 8 nucleotides align to TRBD1. The CDR3 consists of 13 residues. With 10 bases clipped from V and 5 bases from J, the junction kept 9 bases outside the gene matches. CDR1 is MNHEY and CDR2 is SVGAGI in the germline V gene. As DNA, the CDR3 is TGTGCCACGCGGGACAGGAGGGTTTATGGCTACACCTTC. It codes for CATRDRRVYGYTF.

The chain has TRBV5-4 and TRBJ1-1; D not resolved. The ends were cut back, 1 base at V and 2 bases at J, with 0 bases in the middle. CDR3 length equals 11 residues. Germline CDR1 and CDR2: SGHNT and YYREEE (reference sequence). The CDR3 DNA reads as TGTGCCAGCAGCTTGAACACTGAAGCTTTCTTT. Amino acids: CASSLNTEAFF. The full variable domain, completed using reference TRBV5-4 and TRBJ1-1, is ETGVTQSPTHLIKTRGQQVTLRCSSQSGHNTVSWYQQALGQGPQFIFQYYREEENGRGNFPPRFSGLQFPNYSSELNVNALELDDSALYLCASSLNTEAFFGQGTRLTVV.

The chain carries TRBV28 and TRBJ2-2, with 7 bases aligning to TRBD1. Germline assignment: CDR1 MDHEN and CDR2 SYDVKM. This CDR3 has 16 residues. J was trimmed by 0 bases and V by 6 bases; bases with no gene match: 7. CDR3 loop: CASSPPGQPNTGELFF. Written as DNA, the CDR3 is TGTGCCAGCAGCCCGCCGGGACAGCCGAACACCGGGGAGCTGTTTTTT. Full variable domain (outside the CDR3, taken from reference TRBV28 and TRBJ2-2): DVKVTQSSRYLVKRTGEKVFLECVQDMDHENMFWYRQDPGLGLRLIYFSYDVKMKEKGDIPEGYSVSREKKERFSLILESASTNQTSMYLCASSPPGQPNTGELFFGEGSRLTVL.

This clone was seen only once. The chain combines TRBV5-1 with TRBJ2-2; TRBD2 is a possible D gene (6 bases). V lost 7 bases and J lost 4, with 17 bases in between. CDR1 and CDR2 (germline): SGHRS, YFSETQ. There are 15 residues in the CDR3. The CDR3 region is CASGGGGLSTGELFF. The CDR3 nucleotides are TGCGCCAGCGGTGGCGGAGGGCTGAGCACCGGGGAGCTGTTTTTT.